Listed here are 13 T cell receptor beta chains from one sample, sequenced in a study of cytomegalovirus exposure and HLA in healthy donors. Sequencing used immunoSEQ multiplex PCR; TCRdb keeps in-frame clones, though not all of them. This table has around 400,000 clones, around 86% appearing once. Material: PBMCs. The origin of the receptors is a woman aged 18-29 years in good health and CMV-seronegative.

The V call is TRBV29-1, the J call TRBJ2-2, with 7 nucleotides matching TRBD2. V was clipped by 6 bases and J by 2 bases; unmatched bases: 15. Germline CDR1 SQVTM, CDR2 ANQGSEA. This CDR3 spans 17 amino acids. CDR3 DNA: TGCAGCGTACCCTCCGGACTAGAGAGGGCCAACACCGGGGAGCTGTTTTTT. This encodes CSVPSGLERANTGELFF.

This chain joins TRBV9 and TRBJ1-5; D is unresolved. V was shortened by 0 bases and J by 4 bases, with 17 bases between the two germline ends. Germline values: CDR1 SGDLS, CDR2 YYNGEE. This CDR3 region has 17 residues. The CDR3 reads CASSVVVSAEINQPQHF. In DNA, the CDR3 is TGTGCCAGCAGCGTAGTGGTCAGCGCTGAGATTAATCAGCCCCAGCATTTT.

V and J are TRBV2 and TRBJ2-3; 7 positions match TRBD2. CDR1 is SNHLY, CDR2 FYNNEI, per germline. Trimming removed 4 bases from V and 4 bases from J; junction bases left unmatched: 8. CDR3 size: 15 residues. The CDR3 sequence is CASSVAVGGADTQYF. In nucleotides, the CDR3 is TGTGCCAGCAGTGTAGCGGTGGGAGGGGCAGATACGCAGTATTTT.

CDR3 loop: CASSGDRSSVQPQHF. The CDR3 nucleotides read TGTGCCAGCAGTGGAGACAGGTCTTCTGTTCAGCCCCAGCATTTT. The rearrangement joins TRBV6-1 to TRBJ1-5, with D perhaps TRBD1 (6 bases). This CDR3 comprises 15 residues. V lost 4 bases and J 6 bases, leaving 16 bases between the germline ends. The germline gives CDR1 MNHNS, CDR2 SASEGT.

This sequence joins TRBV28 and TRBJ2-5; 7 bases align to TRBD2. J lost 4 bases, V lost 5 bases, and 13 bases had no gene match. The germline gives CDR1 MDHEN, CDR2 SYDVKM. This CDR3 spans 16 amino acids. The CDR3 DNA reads TGTGCCAGCAGTACCTCCCCCGGACTAGTGGTAGAGACCCAGTACTTC. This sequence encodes CASSTSPGLVVETQYF.

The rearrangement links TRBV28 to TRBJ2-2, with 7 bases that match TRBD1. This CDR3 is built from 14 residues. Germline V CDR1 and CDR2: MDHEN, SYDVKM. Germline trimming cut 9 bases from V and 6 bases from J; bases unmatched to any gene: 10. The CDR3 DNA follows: TGTGCCAGTACCACACAGGGGCGATCCGGGGAGCTGTTTTTT. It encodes CASTTQGRSGELFF.

The CDR3 is CASSSSGGGTDTQYF. CDR3 sequence (DNA): TGTGCCAGCAGCTCTAGCGGGGGGGGCACAGATACGCAGTATTTT. V gene TRBV11-2 combines with J gene TRBJ2-3, with 12 bases aligning to TRBD2. This CDR3 region has 15 residues. Germline V lookup: CDR1 SGHAT, CDR2 FQNNGV. V was pared by 4 bases and J by 1 base, with 0 bases of the junction left unmatched.

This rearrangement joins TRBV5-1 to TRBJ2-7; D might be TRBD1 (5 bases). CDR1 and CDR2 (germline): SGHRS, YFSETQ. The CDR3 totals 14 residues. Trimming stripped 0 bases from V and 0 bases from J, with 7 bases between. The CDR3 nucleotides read TGCGCCAGCAGCTTGGGACAGTTCTCCTACGAGCAGTACTTC. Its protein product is CASSLGQFSYEQYF. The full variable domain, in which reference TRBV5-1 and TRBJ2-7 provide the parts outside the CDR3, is KAGVTQTPRYLIKTRGQQVTLSCSPISGHRSVSWYQQTPGQGLQFLFEYFSETQRNKGNFPGRFSGRQFSNSRSEMNVSTLELGDSALYLCASSLGQFSYEQYFGPGTRLTVT.

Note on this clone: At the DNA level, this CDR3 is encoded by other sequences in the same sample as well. The CDR3 nucleotides are TGTGCCAGCAGCCCGGGGACAGCTAACTATGGCTACACCTTC. It encodes CASSPGTANYGYTF. The chain is built from TRBV11-2 and TRBJ1-2; 7 bases line up with TRBD1. V gave up 5 bases and J gave up 0 bases; unmatched junction bases: 3. CDR3 length equals 14 residues. Germline V CDR1 and CDR2: SGHAT, FQNNGV.

The CDR3 DNA sequence: TGTGCCAGCAGCGTAGAAGGGACAGGGTGGAACGAGCAGTACTTC. Translation: CASSVEGTGWNEQYF. The chain joins TRBV9 to TRBJ2-7; TRBD1 matches at 9 bases. J lost 5 bases, V lost 0 bases, and 6 bases had no gene match. The CDR3 spans 15 residues. Germline lookup yields CDR1 SGDLS and CDR2 YYNGEE.

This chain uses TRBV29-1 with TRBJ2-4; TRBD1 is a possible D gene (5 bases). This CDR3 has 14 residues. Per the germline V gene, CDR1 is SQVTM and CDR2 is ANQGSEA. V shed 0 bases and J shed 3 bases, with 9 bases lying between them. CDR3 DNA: TGCAGCGTTGAAGAGGGGCAGGGCAAAAACATTCAGTACTTC. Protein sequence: CSVEEGQGKNIQYF. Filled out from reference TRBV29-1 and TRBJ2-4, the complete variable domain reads SAVISQKPSRDICQRGTSLTIQCQVDSQVTMMFWYRQQPGQSLTLIATANQGSEATYESGFVIDKFPISRPNLTFSTLTVSNMSPEDSSIYLCSVEEGQGKNIQYFGAGTRLSVL.

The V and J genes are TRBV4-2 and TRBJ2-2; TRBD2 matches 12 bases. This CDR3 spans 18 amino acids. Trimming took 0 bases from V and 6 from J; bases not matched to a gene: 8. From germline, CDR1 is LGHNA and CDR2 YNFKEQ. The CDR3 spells CASSQDGASGGASGELFF. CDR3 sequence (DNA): TGTGCCAGCAGCCAAGATGGGGCTAGCGGGGGGGCATCCGGGGAGCTGTTTTTT.

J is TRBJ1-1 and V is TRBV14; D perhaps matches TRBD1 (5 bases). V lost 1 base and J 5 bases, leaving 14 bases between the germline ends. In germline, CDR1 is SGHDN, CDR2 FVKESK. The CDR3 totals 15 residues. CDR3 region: CASSQVGGGKTEAFF. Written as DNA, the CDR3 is TGTGCCAGCAGCCAAGTCGGGGGTGGAAAGACTGAAGCTTTCTTT.